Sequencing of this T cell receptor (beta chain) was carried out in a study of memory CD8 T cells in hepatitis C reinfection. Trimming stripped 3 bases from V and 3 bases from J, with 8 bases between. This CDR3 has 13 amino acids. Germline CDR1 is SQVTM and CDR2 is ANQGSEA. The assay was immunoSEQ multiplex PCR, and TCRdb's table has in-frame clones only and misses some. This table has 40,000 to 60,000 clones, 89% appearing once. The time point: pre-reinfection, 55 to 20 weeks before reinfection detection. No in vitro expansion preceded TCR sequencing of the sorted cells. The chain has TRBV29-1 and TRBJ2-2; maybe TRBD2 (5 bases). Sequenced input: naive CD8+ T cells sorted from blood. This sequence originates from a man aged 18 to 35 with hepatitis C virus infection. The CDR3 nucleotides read TGCAGCGTTGACCACGGGGACACCGGGGAGCTGTTTTTT. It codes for CSVDHGDTGELFF.